These T cell receptor beta chains were read from a single sample in a study of cytomegalovirus exposure and HLA in healthy donors. TCRdb's table, derived via immunoSEQ multiplex PCR, lists solely in-frame clones and lacks some. Of 55,000 to 70,000 clones listed, roughly nine tenths are singletons. The sample comprised PBMCs. The receptors here all came from a woman aged 30 to 39 in good health and CMV-seronegative. CDR3s include the opening cysteine and the closing phenylalanine or tryptophan. A D gene is named only where the DNA matches it firmly. Only part of the rows carry a size: once, few, many, or a class if the clone is expanded.

TRBJ2-7 few TRBD2 TRBV4-1 TGCGCCAGCAGCCAAGAGGCGGGAGCGGGATTCTACGAGCAGTACTTC CASSQEAGAGFYEQYF
TRBJ2-7 - TRBD2 TRBV7-2 TGTGCCAGCAGCCCAACTAGCGGGGGCTACGAGCAGTACTTC CASSPTSGGYEQYF
TRBJ2-7 - - TRBV6-5 TGTGCCAGCCGTTCGGCGGAGGAGCAGTACTTC CASRSAEEQYF
TRBJ2-1 - TRBD1 TRBV7-2 TGTGCCAGCAGCCAGGACAGGGTATCCTACAATGAGCAGTTCTTC CASSQDRVSYNEQFF
TRBJ1-5 - - TRBV30 TGTGCCTGGAGGGCAGCACTAAATCAGCCCCAGCATTTT CAWRAALNQPQHF
TRBJ2-5 - TRBD2 TRBV9 TGTGCCAGCAGCGTAGCCGGTACTAGCGGGGAGACCCAGTACTTC CASSVAGTSGETQYF
TRBJ2-5 - TRBD2 TRBV11-1 TGTGCCAGCAGCTTAGCAGTCTTAACTAGCGGTAAAGAGACCCAGTACTTC CASSLAVLTSGKETQYF
TRBJ2-1 - - TRBV14 TGTGCCAGCAGCCAAGATCGCAGCGGCTTTTACAATGAGCAGTTCTTC CASSQDRSGFYNEQFF
TRBJ2-3 - - TRBV6-6 TGTGCCAGCACGAGCGGAAACACAGATACGCAGTATTTT CASTSGNTDTQYF
TRBJ2-7 - TRBD2 TRBV7-2 TGTGCCAGCAGCCCACGGGGGGGGGTCGAGCAGTACTTC CASSPRGGVEQYF
TRBJ2-3 - - TRBV6-8 TGTGCCAGCGGACAGCTATACACAGATACGCAGTATTTT CASGQLYTDTQYF
TRBJ1-5 - TRBD1 TRBV7-3 TGTGCCAGCAGCCCCCCGGACAGGGTGGTCAGGAGCAATCAGCCCCAGCATTTT CASSPPDRVVRSNQPQHF
TRBJ1-1 - TRBD1 TRBV9 TGTGCCAGCAGCGCGGGACAGGGGGCTGAAGCTTTCTTT CASSAGQGAEAFF
TRBJ2-7 - TRBD2 TRBV28 TGTGCCAGCAGTTTTGGGTTAAGCGGGACGCTCTACGAGCAGTACTTC CASSFGLSGTLYEQYF
TRBJ2-7 - TRBD2 TRBV10-3 TGTGCCATCAGTGAGTCGATTAGGACTAGCAGCTACGAGCAGTACTTC CAISESIRTSSYEQYF
TRBJ1-3 - TRBD1 TRBV14 TGTGCCAGCAGCCAACCCGACAGGGGCCTTGGAAACACCATATATTTT CASSQPDRGLGNTIYF
TRBJ1-1 - - TRBV5-5 TGTGCCAGCAGTTCAGGGACATTGAACACTGAAGCTTTCTTT CASSSGTLNTEAFF
TRBJ2-5 - - TRBV2 TGTGCCAGCAGTCAATTGCGCGAAGAGACCCAGTACTTC CASSQLREETQYF
TRBJ2-7 - - TRBV9 TGTGCCAGCAGCGTAGAAGGGGGAGTCGGCTACGAGCAGTACTTC CASSVEGGVGYEQYF
TRBJ2-1 - - TRBV11-2 TGTGCCAGCAGCGTGGGGACTGGCCTTTACTACAATGAGCAGTTCTTC CASSVGTGLYYNEQFF
TRBJ1-2 once TRBD1 TRBV5-1 TGCGCCAGCAGCCCCACTGACAGGGGCGCCTATGGCTACACCTTC CASSPTDRGAYGYTF
TRBJ2-5 - - TRBV28 TGTGCCAGCAGTCGGCTCCAGGGGTTGTGGGAGACCCAGTACTTC CASSRLQGLWETQYF